The present TCR beta chain was sequenced within a study of T cells in Graves' hyperthyroidism and ophthalmopathy. On the study more broadly: The authors collected peripheral blood at initial diagnosis, before any treatment.

Trimming took off 3 bases at V and 3 bases at J, with 15 bases between the two ends. Looked up from germline, CDR1 is KGHSH and CDR2 is LQKENI. The CDR3 runs 15 residues. This clonotype was counted many times. No antigen is known for it. RNA transcripts yielded amplified TCR beta CDR3 regions. First-round RT-PCR of the TCR CDR3 relied on the HTBI primer set. One entry per CDR3 protein results from TCRdb running MiXCR on the multiplex PCR reads. This table has some 690,000 distinct CDR3 sequences, 15% to 20% appearing once. Findings and limits, study-wide: Before onset, ophthalmopathy was predicted by the model a median approximately 6.7 months earlier. Blood samples included most of the expanded thyroid clonotypes exceeding 0.001. A 13 V-J model separated ophthalmopathy from stable hyperthyroidism.

This TCR was sampled from a man between 45 and 60 years old with Graves' hyperthyroidism. The V and J genes are TRBV18 and TRBJ2-7; the D gene is possibly TRBD2 (5 bases). Source material: blood. This CDR3 is CASSPSDEGVYEQYF. CDR3 nucleotide sequence: TGTGCCAGCTCACCGTCGGATGAGGGTGTCTACGAGCAGTACTTC.